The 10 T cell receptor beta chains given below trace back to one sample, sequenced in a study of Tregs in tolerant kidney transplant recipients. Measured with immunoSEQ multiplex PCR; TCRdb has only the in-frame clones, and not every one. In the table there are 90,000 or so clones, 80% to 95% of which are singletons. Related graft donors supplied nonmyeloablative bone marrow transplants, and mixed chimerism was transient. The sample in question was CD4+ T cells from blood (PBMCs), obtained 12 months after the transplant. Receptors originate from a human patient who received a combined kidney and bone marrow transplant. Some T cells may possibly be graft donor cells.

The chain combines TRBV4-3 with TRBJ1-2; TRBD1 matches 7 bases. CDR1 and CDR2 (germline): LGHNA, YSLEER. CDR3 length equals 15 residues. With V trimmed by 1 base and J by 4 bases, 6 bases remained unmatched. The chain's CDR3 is CASSQGTGAAYGYTF. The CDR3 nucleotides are TGCGCCAGCAGCCAAGGTACAGGGGCGGCCTATGGCTACACCTTC.

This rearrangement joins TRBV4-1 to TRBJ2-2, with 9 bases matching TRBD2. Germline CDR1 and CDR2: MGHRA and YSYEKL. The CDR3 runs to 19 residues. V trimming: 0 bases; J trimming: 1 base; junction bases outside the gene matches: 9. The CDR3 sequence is CASSQESGQTSGNTGELFF. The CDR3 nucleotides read TGCGCCAGCAGCCAAGAGTCGGGCCAGACTAGCGGGAACACCGGGGAGCTGTTTTTT.

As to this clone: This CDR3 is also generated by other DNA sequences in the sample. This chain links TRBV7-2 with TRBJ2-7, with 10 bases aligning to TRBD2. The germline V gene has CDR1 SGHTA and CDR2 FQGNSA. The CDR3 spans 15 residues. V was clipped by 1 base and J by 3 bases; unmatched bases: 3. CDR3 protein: CASSLGLAGVYEQYF. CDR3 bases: TGTGCCAGCAGCTTAGGGCTAGCGGGGGTCTACGAGCAGTACTTC.

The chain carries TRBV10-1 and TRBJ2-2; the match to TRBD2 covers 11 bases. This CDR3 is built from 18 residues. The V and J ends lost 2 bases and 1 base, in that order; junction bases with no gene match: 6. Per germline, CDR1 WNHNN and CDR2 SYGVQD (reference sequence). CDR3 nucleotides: TGCGCCAGCAGTGAGGGACCGACTAGCGGGGTGAACACCGGGGAGCTGTTTTTT. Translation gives CASSEGPTSGVNTGELFF.

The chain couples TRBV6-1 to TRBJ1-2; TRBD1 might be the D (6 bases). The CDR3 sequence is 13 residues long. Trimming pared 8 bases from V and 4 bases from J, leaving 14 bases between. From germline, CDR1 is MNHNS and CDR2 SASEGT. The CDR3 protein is CASGRGSGYGYTF. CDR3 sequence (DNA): TGTGCCAGCGGGAGGGGGAGTGGCTATGGCTACACCTTC.

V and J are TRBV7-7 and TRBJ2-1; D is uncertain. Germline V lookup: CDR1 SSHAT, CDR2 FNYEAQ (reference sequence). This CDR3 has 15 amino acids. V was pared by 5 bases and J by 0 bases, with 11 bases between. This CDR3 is CASSPRPGSYNEQFF. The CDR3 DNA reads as TGTGCCAGCAGCCCTCGACCAGGCTCCTACAATGAGCAGTTCTTC.

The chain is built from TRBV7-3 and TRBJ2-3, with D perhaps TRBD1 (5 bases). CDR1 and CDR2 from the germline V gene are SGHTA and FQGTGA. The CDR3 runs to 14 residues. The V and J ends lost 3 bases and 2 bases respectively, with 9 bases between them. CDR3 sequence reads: CASSLDITTDTQYF. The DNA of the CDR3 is TGTGCCAGCAGCTTGGACATTACCACAGATACGCAGTATTTT.

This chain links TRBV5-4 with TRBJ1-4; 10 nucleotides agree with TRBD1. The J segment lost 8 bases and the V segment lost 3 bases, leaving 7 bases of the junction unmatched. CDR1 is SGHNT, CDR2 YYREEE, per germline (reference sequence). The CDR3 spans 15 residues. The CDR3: CASSSPGQGKEKLFF. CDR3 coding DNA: TGTGCCAGCAGCTCCCCGGGACAGGGGAAGGAAAAACTGTTTTTT.

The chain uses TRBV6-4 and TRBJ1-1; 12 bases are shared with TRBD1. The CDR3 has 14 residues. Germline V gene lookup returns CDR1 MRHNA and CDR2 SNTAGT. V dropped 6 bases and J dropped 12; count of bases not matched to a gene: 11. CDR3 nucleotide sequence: TGTGCCAGCAGCCGTGAAGGGACAGGGGGCGAGTCTTTCTTT. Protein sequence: CASSREGTGGESFF.

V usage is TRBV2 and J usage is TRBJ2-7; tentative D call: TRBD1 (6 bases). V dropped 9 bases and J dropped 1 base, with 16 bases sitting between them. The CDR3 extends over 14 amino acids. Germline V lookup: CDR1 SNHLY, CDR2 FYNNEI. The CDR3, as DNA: TGTGCCAGTAACGCGGACAGTGGGTCCTACGAGCAGTACTTC. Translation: CASNADSGSYEQYF.